A selection of T cell receptor beta chains follows, all from one sample in a study of long-term antiretroviral therapy in people with HIV. Method: immunoSEQ multiplex PCR; TCRdb's copy keeps in-frame clones and lacks some. The table records 15,000 to 20,000 clones, roughly 80% of them present only once. Specimen: unsorted PBMCs, collected 0.6 years after starting antiretroviral therapy. The receptor set was obtained from a woman under 30 with HIV. CDR3s include the opening cysteine and the closing phenylalanine or tryptophan. The D gene is left open where the match is weak. Some rows have no size entry. The others give once, few or many, or a class for an expanded clone.

V gene	J gene	D gene	clone size	CDR3 protein	CDR3 DNA
TRBV6-6	TRBJ1-1	TRBD1	.	CASSFGGTGMNTEAFF	TGTGCCAGCAGTTTCGGAGGGACAGGGATGAACACTGAAGCTTTCTTT
TRBV5-1	TRBJ1-1	.	.	CASSLAGQDMNTEAFF	TGCGCCAGCAGCTTGGCCGGTCAAGACATGAACACTGAAGCTTTCTTT
TRBV19	TRBJ1-2	.	few	CASSNAWGEAYGYTF	TGTGCCAGTAGTAACGCTTGGGGCGAGGCCTATGGCTACACCTTC
TRBV6-6	TRBJ1-4	.	.	CASSYPGVNEKLFF	TGTGCCAGCAGTTACCCGGGGGTTAATGAAAAACTGTTTTTT
TRBV7-9	TRBJ1-1	.	few	CASSLALGNTEAFF	TGTGCCAGCAGCTTAGCGTTGGGGAACACTGAAGCTTTCTTT
TRBV5-1	TRBJ2-1	.	.	CASSWQTPIPNEQFF	TGCGCCAGCAGCTGGCAGACGCCCATCCCCAATGAGCAGTTCTTC
TRBV19	TRBJ1-5	TRBD1	few	CASSSRDRLQPQHF	TGTGCCAGTAGTTCCCGGGACAGGCTCCAGCCCCAGCATTTT
TRBV29-1	TRBJ2-6	TRBD1	.	CSVEGTGAGANVLTF	TGCAGCGTTGAAGGGACAGGGGCTGGGGCCAACGTCCTGACTTTC
TRBV7-2	TRBJ1-2	TRBD1	.	CASSPGTGKAYGYTF	TGTGCCAGCAGCCCGGGGACAGGGAAGGCTTATGGCTACACCTTC
TRBV2	TRBJ1-5	.	.	CASSVTAESNQPQHF	TGTGCCAGCAGTGTTACGGCTGAGAGCAATCAGCCCCAGCATTTT
TRBV28	TRBJ2-7	.	.	CASSLDDWGSGTSYEQYF	TGTGCCAGCAGTTTAGATGATTGGGGTTCGGGAACCTCCTACGAGCAGTACTTC
TRBV7-2	TRBJ1-1	.	.	CASSFRTANTEAFF	TGTGCCAGCAGCTTTCGGACAGCGAACACTGAAGCTTTCTTT
TRBV5-4	TRBJ2-3	.	.	CASRSRSSSTDTQYF	TGTGCCAGCAGATCGCGGAGTTCTAGCACAGATACGCAGTATTTT
TRBV6-4	TRBJ2-7	TRBD1	.	CASSTTPGQGGKQYF	TGTGCCAGCAGTACGACACCGGGACAGGGGGGCAAGCAGTACTTC
TRBV9	TRBJ2-1	TRBD1	.	CASSSLQGYSYNEQFF	TGTGCCAGCAGCTCGCTACAGGGGTACTCCTACAATGAGCAGTTCTTC
TRBV18	TRBJ1-1	.	once	CASSPLRGEGTEAFF	TGTGCCAGCTCACCACTTCGGGGGGAGGGCACTGAAGCTTTCTTT
TRBV7-6	TRBJ2-1	.	.	CASSFDSREQFF	TGTGCCAGCAGCTTCGATAGCCGGGAGCAGTTCTTC
TRBV19	TRBJ2-3	TRBD2	.	CASSTLLRTSGGFSDTQYF	TGTGCCAGTAGTACCCTCCTCCGGACTAGCGGGGGGTTCTCGGATACGCAGTATTTT
TRBV10-3	TRBJ1-2	.	.	CAIVENRDAGDGYTF	TGTGCCATCGTGGAAAACCGGGACGCTGGCGATGGCTACACCTTC
TRBV5-1	TRBJ2-5	TRBD1	.	CASRSGQGIAETQYF	TGCGCCAGCAGGTCGGGACAGGGGATAGCGGAGACCCAGTACTTC
TRBV27	TRBJ2-2	.	once	CASSSGMGELFF	TGTGCCAGCAGTTCCGGGATGGGGGAGCTGTTTTTT
TRBV27	TRBJ1-1	.	few	CASNLAANTEAFF	TGTGCCAGTAATCTCGCAGCTAACACTGAAGCTTTCTTT
TRBV11-2	TRBJ2-7	.	.	CASSLRFQPASYEQYF	TGTGCCAGCAGCTTAAGGTTCCAGCCCGCTTCCTACGAGCAGTACTTC
TRBV20-1	TRBJ1-5	.	.	CSVATNQPQHF	TGCAGTGTGGCAACGAATCAGCCCCAGCATTTT
TRBV2	TRBJ2-7	TRBD1	.	CASSVQGASSYEQYF	TGTGCCAGCAGTGTGCAGGGGGCGAGTTCCTACGAGCAGTACTTC
TRBV18	TRBJ2-1	.	.	CASSPPALGGHEQFF	TGTGCCAGCTCACCACCGGCCCTCGGGGGCCATGAGCAGTTCTTC
TRBV4-3	TRBJ2-5	.	.	CASSQDSGPGETQYF	TGCGCCAGCAGCCAAGATTCAGGACCGGGGGAGACCCAGTACTTC
TRBV11-2	TRBJ2-7	TRBD2	.	CASSLEMRLAGGLMYEQYF	TGTGCCAGCAGCTTAGAAATGAGACTAGCGGGGGGGCTTATGTACGAGCAGTACTTC
TRBV4-3	TRBJ2-5	.	few	CASSQDTSPRGAETQYF	TGCGCCAGCAGCCAAGATACCTCCCCGAGGGGCGCGGAGACCCAGTACTTC
TRBV7-2	TRBJ2-3	.	.	CASSLVGGTDTQYF	TGTGCCAGCAGTCTAGTGGGGGGCACAGATACGCAGTATTTT
TRBV19	TRBJ1-2	.	.	CASSIVIGRKYGYTF	TGTGCCAGTAGTATAGTCATCGGACGGAAGTATGGCTACACCTTC
TRBV6-1	TRBJ1-2	.	.	CASSEAHWEFNYGYTF	TGTGCCAGCAGTGAAGCGCATTGGGAATTTAACTATGGCTACACCTTC
TRBV10-1	TRBJ2-1	.	.	CASSESQTVREQFF	TGCGCCAGCAGTGAGTCCCAGACAGTCCGTGAGCAGTTCTTC
TRBV5-1	TRBJ2-2	.	.	CASSLAPGVIGELFF	TGCGCCAGCAGCTTGGCCCCGGGAGTTATAGGGGAGCTGTTTTTT
TRBV6-6	TRBJ1-4	.	.	CASTFGDPTNEKLFF	TGTGCCAGCACTTTCGGAGATCCAACTAATGAAAAACTGTTTTTT
TRBV5-1	TRBJ2-7	.	.	CASDPTGGGGEQYF	TGCGCCAGCGATCCAACGGGAGGGGGCGGGGAGCAGTACTTC
TRBV30	TRBJ1-4	.	.	CAWSSPPEKLFF	TGTGCCTGGAGTTCCCCGCCGGAAAAACTGTTTTTT
TRBV5-1	TRBJ2-7	TRBD2	.	CASSLTSGRYEQYF	TGCGCCAGCAGCTTAACTAGCGGGAGGTACGAGCAGTACTTC
TRBV2	TRBJ1-1	.	.	CASSTGITEAFF	TGTGCCAGCAGTACAGGGATAACTGAAGCTTTCTTT
TRBV18	TRBJ2-1	TRBD2	.	CASSPPGRDSYNEQFF	TGTGCCAGCTCACCACCTGGGAGGGACTCCTACAATGAGCAGTTCTTC
TRBV5-1	TRBJ2-1	TRBD2	.	CASSALAGSYNEQFF	TGCGCCAGCAGCGCTCTAGCGGGGTCATACAATGAGCAGTTCTTC
TRBV6-4	TRBJ1-1	.	.	CASSDGGENTEAFF	TGTGCCAGCAGTGACGGCGGAGAGAACACTGAAGCTTTCTTT
TRBV7-9	TRBJ1-5	.	.	CASSLYPLMDLQPQHF	TGTGCCAGCAGCTTATACCCCCTGATGGATCTTCAGCCCCAGCATTTT